This T cell receptor (beta chain) was sequenced for a study of blood T cell repertoires in COVID-19. Study background: Specimens from acute and convalescent COVID-19 originated in the United States, Italy and Spain. PBMCs, B-cell-depleted T cells, or T cells were the source of the cDNA or gDNA that made up the material.

Original analysis: How many nucleated cells were present was estimated from reference gene primer amplification. Repertoires were generated with immunoSEQ multiplex PCR, while TCRdb's copy carries only in-frame clones and drops some. The D gene and trimming were derived from the DNA, and the V and J assignments and clone size from that table. The sample has some 110,000 clones, 74% seen once. Seattle participants joined during active infection and were tracked over time. The CDR3 contains 10 residues. The germline CDR1 and CDR2 sequences are MNHNS and SASEGT. V lost 3 bases and J 6 bases, leaving 2 bases between the germline ends.

The V gene is TRBV6-1, the J gene TRBJ1-1; D remains ambiguous. Sequencing was carried out using peripheral blood. This clonotype was sampled from a man aged 80 or over with COVID-19, enrolled during active disease. The CDR3 sequence: CASSDAEAFF. CDR3 nucleotide sequence: TGTGCCAGCAGTGACGCTGAAGCTTTCTTT.